Sequencing of this T cell receptor beta chain was carried out in a study of CD8 T cells in Susac syndrome. Findings and limits, study-wide: The study recognized that the number of individuals in its TCR sequencing and HLA analysis was relatively small.

The multiple sclerosis control group consisted of treatment-naive patients whose relapsing-remitting disease, which was either stable or active, fulfilled revised McDonald criteria. Negative magnetic isolation gave CD8+ and CD4+ cells; FACS enriched CD8+ TEMRA. Points on this clonotype: Its matching antigen is unknown.

Trimming removed 0 bases from V and 8 bases from J, with 4 bases in between. Germline CDR1 and CDR2: MGHDK and SYGVNS. The CDR3 loop spans 12 amino acids. The RNA, about 0.5 to 1 ug, was put through reverse transcription using random hexamers. The immunoSEQ assay covered 54 Vbeta and 13 Jbeta segments for CDR3. One entry per CDR3 protein, called by TCRdb with MiXCR from the immunoSEQ multiplex PCR reads. Here the sample spans 250,000 to 300,000 distinct CDR3 sequences, roughly 84% being singletons. This chain links TRBV25-1 with TRBJ2-2, with D hard to call. The sample comprised CD8+ T cells from PBMCs. The sequence came from a human donor with multiple sclerosis. The CDR3 coding sequence is TGTGCCAGCAGTGAATATTCAGGGGAGCTGTTTTTT. Translated, it gives CASSEYSGELFF. The full variable domain, its missing parts supplied by reference TRBV25-1 and TRBJ2-2, is EADIYQTPRYLVIGTGKKITLECSQTMGHDKMYWYQQDPGMELHLIHYSYGVNSTEKGDLSSESTVSRIRTEHFPLTLESARPSHTSQYLCASSEYSGELFFGEGSRLTVL.